The clone carrying this T cell receptor beta chain came up many times. The sample originates from a study of regulatory T cells in long-lasting Graves disease. Germline V gene data show CDR1 as SNHLY and CDR2 as FYNNEI. Trimming shortened V by 1 base and J by 5 bases, and 12 bases separated the two germline ends. The CDR3 extends over 15 amino acids. Construction of the TCR beta libraries employed iRepertoire HTBI primers in conjunction with Arm-PCR of CDR3 regions. A single record per CDR3 protein comes from TCRdb applying MiXCR to the multiplex PCR reads. This sample yields about 540,000 distinct CDR3 sequences, of which roughly 14% are seen a single time; more than 8.5% belongs to the top ten. This sample's time point: newly diagnosed GD, antithyroid drugs for less than 3 months. The TCR library was made from RNA that had been extracted from PBMCs in TRIzol. These data were also reused for a study on T cells in Graves' hyperthyroidism and ophthalmopathy.

The material sequenced was peripheral blood mononuclear cells (PBMCs), taken at new diagnosis, from a patient treated with antithyroid drugs. The clonotype originates from a man younger than 45 with Graves disease. This chain links TRBV2 with TRBJ1-5, with D possibly matching TRBD1 (5 bases). In nucleotides, the CDR3 is TGTGCCAGCAGTGAAGAGTGGTGGGGGTATCAGCCCCAGCATTTT. The encoded protein is CASSEEWWGYQPQHF.